This record concerns one T cell receptor (beta chain) sequence. Its specificity is unknown. Amplified TCR beta CDR3 regions derived from RNA transcripts. HTBI primers were employed in a first-round RT-PCR of the TCR CDR3. TCRdb independently ran MiXCR on the multiplex PCR reads; one entry per CDR3 protein. Here the sample spans about 610,000 distinct CDR3 sequences, more than 15% being singletons. This sample was taken from a study of T cells in Graves' hyperthyroidism and ophthalmopathy. Germline V gene sequence: CDR1 MGHRA, CDR2 YSYEKL. V lost 1 base and J 6 bases, leaving 9 bases between the germline ends. The CDR3 has 13 amino acids. Overall study results and limits: In blood, most of the thyroid clonotypes expanded above 0.001 were also present.

The chain uses TRBV4-1 and TRBJ1-1; D gene unclear. Sequencing was performed on blood. The sequence derives from a woman in her thirties or forties with Graves' ophthalmopathy. The CDR3 region has the DNA TGCGCCAGCAGCCAAGTCCCAGTTTCTGAAGCTTTCTTT. It specifies CASSQVPVSEAFF.